One T cell receptor (beta chain) is described in this entry. Profiled with immunoSEQ multiplex PCR; TCRdb holds only in-frame clones, not every one. The sample has approximately 60,000 clones; 70% to 90% are singletons. The CDR3 is made up of 15 amino acids. The V gene's germline CDR1 is ENHRY and CDR2 SYGVKD. The trim removed 2 bases at V and 0 bases at J, leaving 0 bases unmatched. These data are taken from a study of blood T cell repertoires in COVID-19. On the study more broadly: Researchers got acute and convalescent COVID-19 samples from the United States, Italy and Spain.

This sequence was found in a middle-aged man with active COVID-19. The V gene is TRBV10-3, the J gene TRBJ1-2; 10 nucleotides align to TRBD1. The sequencing input was peripheral blood. CDR3 region: CAISEGTGANYGYTF. The CDR3 DNA reads as TGTGCCATCAGTGAGGGGACAGGGGCTAACTATGGCTACACCTTC.